These T cell receptor beta chains were read from a single sample in a study of blood T cell repertoires in COVID-19. Assay used: immunoSEQ multiplex PCR; TCRdb lists only in-frame clones, some missing. The sample holds tens of thousands of clones, about four fifths seen once. The sample comprised peripheral blood. The origin of the receptors is a man between 70 and 80 years old with COVID-19, enrolled during active disease. The CDR3 runs from the conserved cysteine through the conserved F or W. The D gene is left open where the match is weak. Clone sizes are given selectively: once, few, many, or a class where the clone is expanded.

>TRBV7-2|TRBJ1-5|-|-
CASAEAPNQPQHF
TGTGCCAGCGCTGAAGCTCCCAATCAGCCCCAGCATTTT
>TRBV6-6|TRBJ1-2|TRBD1|-
CASILGQGNYGYTF
TGTGCCAGCATCCTGGGACAGGGAAACTATGGCTACACCTTC
>TRBV6-2/TRBV6-3|TRBJ1-1|-|few
CASSYSGGYTEAFF
TGTGCCAGCAGTTACTCCGGGGGATACACTGAAGCTTTCTTT
>TRBV15|TRBJ2-1|TRBD1|-
CATSTPSTGANEQFF
TGTGCCACCAGCACCCCGTCGACAGGGGCCAATGAGCAGTTCTTC
>TRBV5-1|TRBJ1-4|-|few
CASSLGSGEKLFF
TGCGCCAGCAGCTTGGGGTCGGGGGAAAAACTGTTTTTT
>TRBV29-1|TRBJ1-5|-|-
CSVAQNSNQPQHF
TGCAGCGTTGCTCAGAATAGCAATCAGCCCCAGCATTTT
>TRBV18|TRBJ2-1|-|-
CATAPGQGEQFF
TGTGCCACTGCCCCCGGTCAGGGCGAGCAGTTCTTC
>TRBV2|TRBJ2-7|-|-
CASSGESGLFYEQYF
TGTGCCAGCAGTGGGGAAAGCGGCCTATTCTACGAGCAGTACTTC
>TRBV6-1|TRBJ2-1|-|-
CASSERGGEQFF
TGTGCCAGCAGTGAACGGGGAGGAGAGCAGTTCTTC
>TRBV29-1|TRBJ1-2|-|-
CSVEDKVIAGYGYTF
TGCAGCGTTGAAGATAAGGTCATAGCGGGCTATGGCTACACCTTC
>TRBV24-1|TRBJ2-3|TRBD2|-
CATSDLWEGDTQYF
TGTGCCACCAGTGATTTGTGGGAGGGAGATACGCAGTATTTT
>TRBV5-1|TRBJ1-3|-|once
CASSQDSRNTIYF
TGCGCCAGCAGCCAGGACAGTAGAAACACCATATATTTT
>TRBV4-3|TRBJ2-7|TRBD2|-
CASSQESSGRYEQYF
TGCGCCAGCAGCCAAGAGTCTAGCGGGAGATACGAGCAGTACTTC
>TRBV19|TRBJ1-2|TRBD1|-
CASRDRVEDGYTF
TGTGCCAGTCGGGACAGGGTAGAGGATGGCTACACCTTC
>TRBV1|TRBJ2-7|-|many
CTSSPRQGADSVHEQYF
TGCACCAGCAGCCCTCGACAGGGGGCAGACTCTGTCCACGAGCAGTACTTC
>TRBV12-5|TRBJ2-1|-|-
CASGLTGTYNEQFF
TGTGCTAGTGGTCTGACAGGCACTTACAATGAGCAGTTCTTC
>TRBV14|TRBJ2-1|-|-
CASSQAFVLAEQFF
TGTGCCAGCAGCCAAGCTTTCGTTCTAGCGGAGCAGTTCTTC
>TRBV9|TRBJ1-5|-|-
CASSVEVGGEPQHF
TGTGCCAGCAGCGTAGAAGTGGGCGGGGAGCCCCAGCATTTT
>TRBV18|TRBJ1-2|TRBD1|-
CASSPPGQGYGYTF
TGTGCCAGCTCACCACCGGGACAGGGGTATGGCTACACCTTC
>TRBV7-9|TRBJ1-2|-|-
CASSLGRADYSVYGYTF
TGTGCCAGCAGCTTAGGGAGGGCTGACTACTCGGTTTATGGCTACACCTTC
>TRBV7-3|TRBJ2-2|TRBD2|-
CASSPAGGAGELFF
TGTGCCAGCAGCCCCGCGGGGGGGGCCGGGGAGCTGTTTTTT
>TRBV28|TRBJ1-6|-|few
CASSLAGSPLHF
TGTGCCAGCAGTTTAGCTGGCTCACCCCTCCACTTT
>TRBV7-9|TRBJ2-1|-|-
CASSPYYNEQFF
TGTGCCAGCAGTCCCTACTACAATGAGCAGTTCTTC
>TRBV11-2|TRBJ2-7|-|-
CASSLFGGVDEQYF
TGTGCCAGCAGCTTATTTGGGGGCGTGGACGAGCAGTACTTC
>TRBV11-1|TRBJ1-2|-|-
CASSLAGTGYGYTF
TGTGCCAGCAGCTTAGCGGGAACAGGCTATGGCTACACCTTC
>TRBV2|TRBJ2-5|-|-
CASSREHLQETQYF
TGTGCCAGCAGCCGGGAGCACCTCCAAGAGACCCAGTACTTC
>TRBV7-2|TRBJ2-7|TRBD2|-
CASSLRAGGTSGHSYEQYF
TGTGCCAGCAGCTTAAGGGCTGGTGGGACTAGCGGTCACTCCTACGAGCAGTACTTC
>TRBV19|TRBJ1-2|TRBD1|-
CASSQGGATPYGYTF
TGTGCCAGTAGTCAAGGGGGCGCGACCCCCTATGGCTACACCTTC
>TRBV7-2|TRBJ1-6|-|-
CASSLGDSYNSPLHF
TGTGCCAGCAGCTTAGGAGACTCCTATAATTCACCCCTCCACTTT
>TRBV4-2|TRBJ2-1|TRBD1|-
CASSNTGGNEQFF
TGTGCCAGCAGCAACACAGGGGGTAATGAGCAGTTCTTC
>TRBV28|TRBJ2-5|TRBD1|-
CASSSPGTGQETQYF
TGTGCCAGCAGTTCTCCGGGGACAGGGCAAGAGACCCAGTACTTC
>TRBV24-1|TRBJ1-6|TRBD1|-
CATTPGGRSPLHF
TGTGCCACGACGCCAGGGGGCAGGTCACCCCTCCACTTT
>TRBV28|TRBJ2-7|TRBD1|few
CASGGQGLFEQYF
TGTGCCAGCGGCGGACAGGGTTTGTTCGAGCAGTACTTC
>TRBV7-3|TRBJ1-1|-|-
CASNLTLPVAFF
TGTGCCAGCAACTTAACTCTGCCGGTAGCTTTCTTT
>TRBV11-3|TRBJ2-7|-|-
CASRGGSTYEQYF
TGTGCCAGCAGGGGAGGCAGCACCTACGAGCAGTACTTC
>TRBV6-2/TRBV6-3|TRBJ1-1|-|-
CASGRMAEAFF
TGTGCCAGCGGCCGTATGGCCGAAGCTTTCTTT
>TRBV6-5|TRBJ1-3|-|-
CASSSGVAGNTIYF
TGTGCCAGCAGTTCGGGTGTCGCTGGAAACACCATATATTTT
>TRBV19|TRBJ2-5|TRBD1|-
CASRRTGEETQYF
TGTGCCAGTAGAAGGACAGGGGAAGAGACCCAGTACTTC
>TRBV5-1|TRBJ2-3|-|-
CASSLVGPGTDTQYF
TGCGCCAGCAGCTTGGTTGGCCCCGGCACAGATACGCAGTATTTT
>TRBV7-9|TRBJ2-1|TRBD2|-
CASSFSQGLAGPNEQFF
TGTGCCAGCAGCTTTAGTCAGGGACTAGCGGGGCCCAATGAGCAGTTCTTC
>TRBV18|TRBJ2-3|TRBD2|-
CASSPDVAGGRTDTQYF
TGTGCCAGCTCACCGGACGTAGCGGGGGGGCGGACAGATACGCAGTATTTT
>TRBV28|TRBJ2-6|-|-
CASRPQQAGANVLTF
TGTGCCAGCAGGCCACAACAGGCCGGGGCCAACGTCCTGACTTTC
>TRBV28|TRBJ2-5|-|few
CASSLGGLETQYF
TGTGCCAGCAGTCTAGGGGGTCTGGAGACCCAGTACTTC
>TRBV7-8|TRBJ1-5|-|-
CASSFDYSNQPQHF
TGTGCCAGCAGCTTTGACTATAGCAATCAGCCCCAGCATTTT
>TRBV6-1|TRBJ2-2|-|-
CASSGGVGAGTGELFF
TGTGCCAGCAGTGGGGGGGTAGGGGCAGGCACCGGGGAGCTGTTTTTT
>TRBV29-1|TRBJ2-1|TRBD1|-
CSVGTGGSHEQFF
TGCAGCGTTGGGACAGGGGGCTCCCATGAGCAGTTCTTC
>TRBV10-3|TRBJ2-7|TRBD2|once
CAISGGSGSFREQYF
TGTGCCATCAGTGGAGGTAGCGGGAGCTTTCGGGAGCAGTACTTC
>TRBV4-3|TRBJ2-3|-|-
CASSPGVDWGTQYF
TGCGCCAGCAGCCCGGGGGTCGATTGGGGGACGCAGTATTTT
>TRBV9|TRBJ2-7|TRBD1|-
CASSPGQTYEQYF
TGTGCCAGCAGCCCGGGACAGACCTACGAGCAGTACTTC
>TRBV5-1|TRBJ2-1|TRBD2|-
CASRVAGAYNEQFF
TGCGCCAGCAGGGTGGCGGGGGCCTACAATGAGCAGTTCTTC
>TRBV3-1/TRBV3-2|TRBJ2-5|-|-
CASSQSGTRRRYF
TGTGCCAGCAGCCAATCCGGGACTCGGCGGCGGTACTTC
>TRBV11-3|TRBJ1-3|-|-
CASSGAVSGNTIYF
TGTGCCAGCAGCGGGGCCGTCTCCGGAAACACCATATATTTT
>TRBV2|TRBJ1-2|TRBD1|-
CASTLTGGNGYTF
TGTGCCAGCACTCTGACAGGGGGCAATGGCTACACCTTC
>TRBV15|TRBJ1-1|-|-
CATSRDRWGLRAFF
TGTGCCACCAGCAGAGATCGGTGGGGGCTGCGAGCTTTCTTT
>TRBV7-2|TRBJ1-3|-|-
CASSSEGRSGNTIYF
TGTGCCAGCAGCTCAGAGGGAAGATCCGGAAACACCATATATTTT
>TRBV5-4|TRBJ1-2|-|once
CASSLASGSGNYGYTF
TGTGCCAGCAGCTTGGCCTCAGGGTCCGGGAACTATGGCTACACCTTC
>TRBV9|TRBJ1-3|-|-
CASSVFERVSGNTIYF
TGTGCCAGCAGCGTATTCGAGAGGGTCTCTGGAAACACCATATATTTT
>TRBV28|TRBJ2-7|TRBD2|many
CASRKAGGPYEQYF
TGTGCCAGCAGAAAAGCGGGAGGGCCCTACGAGCAGTACTTC
>TRBV19|TRBJ1-1|-|-
CASTPRLSDTEAFF
TGTGCCAGTACCCCGAGGCTGAGTGACACTGAAGCTTTCTTT